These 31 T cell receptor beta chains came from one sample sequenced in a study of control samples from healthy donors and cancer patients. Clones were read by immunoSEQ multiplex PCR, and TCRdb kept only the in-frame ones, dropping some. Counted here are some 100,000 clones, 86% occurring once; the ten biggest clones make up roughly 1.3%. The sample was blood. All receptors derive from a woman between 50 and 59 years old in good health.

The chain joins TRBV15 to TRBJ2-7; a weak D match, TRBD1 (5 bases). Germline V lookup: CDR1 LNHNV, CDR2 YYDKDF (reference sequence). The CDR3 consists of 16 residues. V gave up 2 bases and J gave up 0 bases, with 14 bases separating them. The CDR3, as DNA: TGTGCCACCAGCAGACCAACAGGCGTCGACTCCTACGAGCAGTACTTC. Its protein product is CATSRPTGVDSYEQYF.

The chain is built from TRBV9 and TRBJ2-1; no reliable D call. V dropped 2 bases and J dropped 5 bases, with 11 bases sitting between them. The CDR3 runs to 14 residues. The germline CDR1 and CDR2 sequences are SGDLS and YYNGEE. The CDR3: CASSVGVGNNEQFF. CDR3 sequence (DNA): TGTGCCAGCAGCGTTGGCGTGGGGAACAATGAGCAGTTCTTC.

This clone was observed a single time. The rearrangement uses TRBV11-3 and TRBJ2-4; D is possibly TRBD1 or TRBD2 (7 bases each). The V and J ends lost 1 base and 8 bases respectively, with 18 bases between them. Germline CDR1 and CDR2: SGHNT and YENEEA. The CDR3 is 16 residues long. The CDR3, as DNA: TGTGCCAGCAGCTTAGGGGGAGGGGGCGGTTGGGACATTCAGTACTTC. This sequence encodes CASSLGGGGGWDIQYF.

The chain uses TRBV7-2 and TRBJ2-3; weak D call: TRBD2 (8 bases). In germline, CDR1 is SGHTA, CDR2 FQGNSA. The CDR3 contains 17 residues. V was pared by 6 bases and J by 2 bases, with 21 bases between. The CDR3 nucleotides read TGTGCCAGCAGTTCACAGCGGGGGACAGACTTCACAGATACGCAGTATTTT. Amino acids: CASSSQRGTDFTDTQYF.

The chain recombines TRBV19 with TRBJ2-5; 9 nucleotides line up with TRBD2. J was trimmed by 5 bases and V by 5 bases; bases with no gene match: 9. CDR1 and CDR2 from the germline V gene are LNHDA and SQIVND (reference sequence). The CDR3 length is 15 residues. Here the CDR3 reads CASSLAAGGRETQYF. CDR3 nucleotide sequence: TGTGCCAGTAGTCTCGCAGCGGGAGGAAGGGAGACCCAGTACTTC.

The CDR3 nucleotides read TGCGCCAGCACCGAGCGGGACCCTTCCTACGAGCAGTACTTC. Amino acid sequence: CASTERDPSYEQYF. The rearrangement links TRBV5-1 to TRBJ2-7, with 7 bases matching TRBD2. The CDR3 loop spans 14 amino acids. Germline CDR1 and CDR2: SGHRS and YFSETQ. The V segment lost 6 bases and the J segment 1 base; nucleotides outside the gene matches: 7.

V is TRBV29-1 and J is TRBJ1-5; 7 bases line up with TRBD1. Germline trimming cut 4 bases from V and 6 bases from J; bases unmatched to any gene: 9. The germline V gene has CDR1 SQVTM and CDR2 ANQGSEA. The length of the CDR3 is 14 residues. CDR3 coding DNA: TGCAGCGTTGCCCCAGGGGGGCTTGGTCAGCCCCAGCATTTT. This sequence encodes CSVAPGGLGQPQHF.

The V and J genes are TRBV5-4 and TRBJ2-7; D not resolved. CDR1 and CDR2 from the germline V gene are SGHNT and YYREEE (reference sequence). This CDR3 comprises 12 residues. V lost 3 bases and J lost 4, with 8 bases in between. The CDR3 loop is CASSSKGYEQYF. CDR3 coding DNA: TGTGCCAGCAGCTCGAAAGGGTACGAGCAGTACTTC.

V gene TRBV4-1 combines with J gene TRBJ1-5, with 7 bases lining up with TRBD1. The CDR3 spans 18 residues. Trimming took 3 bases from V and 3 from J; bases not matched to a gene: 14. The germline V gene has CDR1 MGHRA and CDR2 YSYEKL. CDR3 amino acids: CASSQGSVKGAPNQPQHF. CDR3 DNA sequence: TGCGCCAGCAGCCAGGGTTCTGTAAAGGGGGCGCCCAATCAGCCCCAGCATTTT.

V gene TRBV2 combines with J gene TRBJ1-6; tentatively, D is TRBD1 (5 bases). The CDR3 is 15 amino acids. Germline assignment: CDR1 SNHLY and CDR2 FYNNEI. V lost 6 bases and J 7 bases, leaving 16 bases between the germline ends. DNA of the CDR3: TGTGCCAGCAGAGCCGGGGGGAATAAGAATTCACCCCTCCACTTT. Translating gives CASRAGGNKNSPLHF. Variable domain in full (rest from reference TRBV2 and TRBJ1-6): EPEVTQTPSHQVTQMGQEVILRCVPISNHLYFYWYRQILGQKVEFLVSFYNNEISEKSEIFDDQFSVERPDGSNFTLKIRSTKLEDSAMYFCASRAGGNKNSPLHFGNGTRLTVT.

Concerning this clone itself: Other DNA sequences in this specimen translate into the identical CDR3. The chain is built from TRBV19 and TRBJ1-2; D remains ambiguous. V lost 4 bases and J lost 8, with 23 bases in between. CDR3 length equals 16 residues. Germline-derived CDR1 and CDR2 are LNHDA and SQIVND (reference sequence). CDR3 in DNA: TGTGCCAGTAGTACAAGACTCGGGCCAGTAAAGAACGGCTACACCTTC. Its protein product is CASSTRLGPVKNGYTF.

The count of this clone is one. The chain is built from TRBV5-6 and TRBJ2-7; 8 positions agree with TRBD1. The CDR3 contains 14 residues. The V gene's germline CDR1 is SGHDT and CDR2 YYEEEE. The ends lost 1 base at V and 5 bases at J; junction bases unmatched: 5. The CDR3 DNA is TGTGCCAGCAGCTTGTTCAGGGGGCAAGACGAGCAGTACTTC. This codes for CASSLFRGQDEQYF.

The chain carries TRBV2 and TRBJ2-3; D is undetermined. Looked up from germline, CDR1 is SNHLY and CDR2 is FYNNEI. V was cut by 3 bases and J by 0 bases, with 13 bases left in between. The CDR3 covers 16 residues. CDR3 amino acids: CASSDISYGSTDTQYF. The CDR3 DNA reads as TGTGCCAGCAGTGATATAAGCTATGGGAGCACAGATACGCAGTATTTT.

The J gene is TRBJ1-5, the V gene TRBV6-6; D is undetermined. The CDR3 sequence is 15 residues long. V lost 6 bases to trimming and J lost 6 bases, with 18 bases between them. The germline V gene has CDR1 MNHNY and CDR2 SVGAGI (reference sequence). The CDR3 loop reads CASSPAGRVSQPQHF. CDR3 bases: TGTGCCAGCAGCCCCGCGGGGAGGGTAAGTCAGCCCCAGCATTTT.

The CDR3 loop is CASGLWNTEAFF. Here the CDR3 DNA reads TGTGCTAGTGGTCTTTGGAACACTGAAGCTTTCTTT. The chain uses TRBV12-5 and TRBJ1-1; D is ambiguous. The CDR3 length is 12 residues. Deletions cut 5 bases from V and 1 base from J, with 5 bases between. Germline-derived CDR1 and CDR2 are LGHNT and FRNRAP. Full variable domain (missing parts from reference TRBV12-5 and TRBJ1-1): DARVTQTPRHKVTEMGQEVTMRCQPILGHNTVFWYRQTMMQGLELLAYFRNRAPLDDSGMPKDRFSAEMPDATLATLKIQPSEPRDSAVYFCASGLWNTEAFFGQGTRLTVV.

CDR3 DNA sequence: TGCGCCAGCAGCTTGGCCGTAGGTGCGGGGGGCTCCGACACCCAGTACTTC. Translation gives CASSLAVGAGGSDTQYF. The chain has TRBV5-1 and TRBJ2-5; 8 bases fit TRBD2. Unmatched junction bases numbered 15, after V lost 0 bases and J lost 8 bases. CDR1 is SGHRS, CDR2 YFSETQ, per germline. The CDR3 contains 17 residues.

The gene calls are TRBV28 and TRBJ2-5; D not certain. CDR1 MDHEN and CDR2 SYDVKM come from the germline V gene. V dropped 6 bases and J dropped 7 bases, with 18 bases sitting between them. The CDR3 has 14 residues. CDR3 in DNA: TGTGCCAGCAGCCCCCTTGGCCGGCGAGGGACCCAGTACTTC. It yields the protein CASSPLGRRGTQYF.

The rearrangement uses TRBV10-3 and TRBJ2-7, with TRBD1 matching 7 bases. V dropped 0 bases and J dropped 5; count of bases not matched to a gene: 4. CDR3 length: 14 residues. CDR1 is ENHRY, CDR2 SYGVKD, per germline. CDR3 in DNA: TGTGCCATCAGTGAGTCCGCAGGGGGTAACGAGCAGTACTTC. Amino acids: CAISESAGGNEQYF.

CDR3 sequence reads: CASSYHGRVFTDTQYF. CDR3 sequence (DNA): TGTGCCAGCAGTTACCACGGGAGGGTGTTTACAGATACGCAGTATTTT. The chain uses TRBV6-2 or TRBV6-3 and TRBJ2-3, with 8 nucleotides matching TRBD2. In germline, CDR1 is MNHEY, CDR2 SVGEGT. The CDR3 extends over 16 amino acids. With V trimmed by 2 bases and J by 3 bases, 7 bases remained unmatched.

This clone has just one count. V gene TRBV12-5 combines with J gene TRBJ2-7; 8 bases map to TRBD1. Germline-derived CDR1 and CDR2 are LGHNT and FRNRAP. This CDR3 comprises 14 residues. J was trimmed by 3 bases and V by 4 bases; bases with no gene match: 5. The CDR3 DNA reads TGTGCTAGTGGTTCGGGACAGGAAATCTACGAGCAGTACTTC. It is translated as CASGSGQEIYEQYF.

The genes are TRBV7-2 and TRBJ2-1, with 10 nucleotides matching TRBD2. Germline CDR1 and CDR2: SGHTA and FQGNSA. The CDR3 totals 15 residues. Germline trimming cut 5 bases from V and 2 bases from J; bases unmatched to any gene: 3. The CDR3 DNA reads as TGTGCCAGCAGCCCTAGCGGGAGAGCCTACAATGAGCAGTTCTTC. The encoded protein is CASSPSGRAYNEQFF. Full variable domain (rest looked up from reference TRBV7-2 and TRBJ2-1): GAGVSQSPSNKVTEKGKDVELRCDPISGHTALYWYRQSLGQGLEFLIYFQGNSAPDKSGLPSDRFSAERTGGSVSTLTIQRTQQEDSAVYLCASSPSGRAYNEQFFGPGTRLTVL.

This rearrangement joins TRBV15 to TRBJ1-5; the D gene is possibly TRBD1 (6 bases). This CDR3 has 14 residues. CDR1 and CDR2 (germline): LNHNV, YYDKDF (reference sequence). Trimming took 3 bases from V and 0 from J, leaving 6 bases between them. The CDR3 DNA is TGTGCCACCAGCAGGACAGGTAGCAATCAGCCCCAGCATTTT. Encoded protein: CATSRTGSNQPQHF.

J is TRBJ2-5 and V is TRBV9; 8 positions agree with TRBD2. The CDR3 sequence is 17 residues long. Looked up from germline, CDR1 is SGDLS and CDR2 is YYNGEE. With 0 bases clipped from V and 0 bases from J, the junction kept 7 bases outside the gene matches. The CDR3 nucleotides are TGTGCCAGCAGCGTAGCGGGAGGGGGACTTAACCAAGAGACCCAGTACTTC. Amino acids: CASSVAGGGLNQETQYF. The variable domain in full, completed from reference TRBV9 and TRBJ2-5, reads DSGVTQTPKHLITATGQRVTLRCSPRSGDLSVYWYQQSLDQGLQFLIQYYNGEERAKGNILERFSAQQFPDLHSELNLSSLELGDSALYFCASSVAGGGLNQETQYFGPGTRLLVL.

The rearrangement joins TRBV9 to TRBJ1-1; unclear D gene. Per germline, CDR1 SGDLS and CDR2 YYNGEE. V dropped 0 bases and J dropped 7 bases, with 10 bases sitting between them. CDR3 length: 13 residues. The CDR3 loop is CASSVAYQDEAFF. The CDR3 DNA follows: TGTGCCAGCAGCGTAGCTTATCAAGATGAAGCTTTCTTT.

CDR3 in DNA: TGTGCCAGCAGTTTTCCCGGGGGTCAGCCCCAGCATTTT. This gives the protein CASSFPGGQPQHF. The chain has TRBV7-2 and TRBJ1-5; D is perhaps TRBD1 (5 bases). CDR3 length equals 13 residues. CDR1 is SGHTA and CDR2 is FQGNSA in the germline V gene. Trimming shortened V by 6 bases and J by 6 bases, and 12 bases separated the two germline ends.

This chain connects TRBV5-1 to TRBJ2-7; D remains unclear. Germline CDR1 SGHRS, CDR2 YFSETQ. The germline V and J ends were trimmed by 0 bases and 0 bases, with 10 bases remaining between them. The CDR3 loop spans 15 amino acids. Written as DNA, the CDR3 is TGCGCCAGCAGCTTGGTTCCAGTGAGCTCCTACGAGCAGTACTTC. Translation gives CASSLVPVSSYEQYF. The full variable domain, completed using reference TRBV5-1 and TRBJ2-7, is KAGVTQTPRYLIKTRGQQVTLSCSPISGHRSVSWYQQTPGQGLQFLFEYFSETQRNKGNFPGRFSGRQFSNSRSEMNVSTLELGDSALYLCASSLVPVSSYEQYFGPGTRLTVT.

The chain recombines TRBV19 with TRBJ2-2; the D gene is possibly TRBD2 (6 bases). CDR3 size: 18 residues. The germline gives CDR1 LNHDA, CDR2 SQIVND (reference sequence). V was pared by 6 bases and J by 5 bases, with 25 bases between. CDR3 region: CASRPGAGQRLWTGELFF. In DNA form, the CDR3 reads TGTGCCAGTAGACCGGGAGCAGGGCAGCGCCTGTGGACCGGGGAGCTGTTTTTT.

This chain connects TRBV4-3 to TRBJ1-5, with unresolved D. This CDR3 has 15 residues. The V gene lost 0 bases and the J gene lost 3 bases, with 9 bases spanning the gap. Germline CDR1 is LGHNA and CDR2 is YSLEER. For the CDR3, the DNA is TGCGCCAGCAGCCAAGATGGCAGGAACAATCAGCCCCAGCATTTT. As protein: CASSQDGRNNQPQHF.

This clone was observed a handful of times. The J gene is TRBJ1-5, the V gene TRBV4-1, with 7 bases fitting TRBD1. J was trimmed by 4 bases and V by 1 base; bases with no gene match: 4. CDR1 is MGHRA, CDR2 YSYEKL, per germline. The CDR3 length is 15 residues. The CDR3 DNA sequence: TGCGCCAGCAGCCAAGGGGGGACAGCAAATCAGCCCCAGCATTTT. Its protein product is CASSQGGTANQPQHF.

The CDR3 nucleotides read TGTGCCAGTTTGGGGCGTGGCGGCGGCAATCAGCCCCAGCATTTT. As protein: CASLGRGGGNQPQHF. The chain employs TRBV6-6 and TRBJ1-5, with D perhaps matching TRBD1 (5 bases). This CDR3 region has 15 residues. Looked up from germline, CDR1 is MNHNY and CDR2 is SVGAGI (reference sequence). Trimming pared 9 bases from V and 2 bases from J, leaving 17 bases between.

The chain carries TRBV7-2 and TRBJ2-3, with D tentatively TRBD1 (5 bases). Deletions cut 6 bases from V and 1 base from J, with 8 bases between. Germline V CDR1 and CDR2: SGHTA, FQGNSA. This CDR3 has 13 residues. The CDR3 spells CASSLQGTDTQYF. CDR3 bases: TGTGCCAGCAGTCTACAGGGCACAGATACGCAGTATTTT.